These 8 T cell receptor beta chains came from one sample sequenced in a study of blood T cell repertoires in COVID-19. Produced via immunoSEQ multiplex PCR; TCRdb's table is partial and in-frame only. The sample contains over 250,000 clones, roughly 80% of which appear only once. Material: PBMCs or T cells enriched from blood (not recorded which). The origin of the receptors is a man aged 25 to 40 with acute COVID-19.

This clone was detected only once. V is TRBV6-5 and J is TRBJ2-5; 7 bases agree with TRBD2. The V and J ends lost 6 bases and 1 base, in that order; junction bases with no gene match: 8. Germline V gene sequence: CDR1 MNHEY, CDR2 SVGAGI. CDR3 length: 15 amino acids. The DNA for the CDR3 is TGTGCCAGCAGAGCCAGCGGGAACCCCCAAGAGACCCAGTACTTC. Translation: CASRASGNPQETQYF.

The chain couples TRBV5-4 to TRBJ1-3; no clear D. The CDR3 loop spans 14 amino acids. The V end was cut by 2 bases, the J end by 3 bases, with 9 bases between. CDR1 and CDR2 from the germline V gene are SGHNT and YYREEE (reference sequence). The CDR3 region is CASSLNSLGNTIYF. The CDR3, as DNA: TGTGCCAGCAGCTTAAACAGCCTTGGAAACACCATATATTTT.

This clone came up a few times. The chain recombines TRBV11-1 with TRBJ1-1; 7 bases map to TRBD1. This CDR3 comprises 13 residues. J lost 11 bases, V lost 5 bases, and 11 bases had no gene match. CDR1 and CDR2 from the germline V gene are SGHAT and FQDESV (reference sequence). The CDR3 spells CASSDTGEFRAFF. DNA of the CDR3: TGTGCCAGCAGCGACACAGGGGAGTTCCGGGCTTTCTTT.

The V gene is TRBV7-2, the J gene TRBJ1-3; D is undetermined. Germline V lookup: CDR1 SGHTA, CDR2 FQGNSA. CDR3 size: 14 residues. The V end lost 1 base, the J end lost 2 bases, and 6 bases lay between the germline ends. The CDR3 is CASSLGGAGNTIYF. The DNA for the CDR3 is TGTGCCAGCAGCTTAGGGGGAGCTGGAAACACCATATATTTT.

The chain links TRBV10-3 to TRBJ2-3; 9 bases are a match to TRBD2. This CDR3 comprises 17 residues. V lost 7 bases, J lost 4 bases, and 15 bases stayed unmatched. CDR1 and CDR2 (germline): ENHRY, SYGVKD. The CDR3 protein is CAITIRLAGGLADTQYF. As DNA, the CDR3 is TGTGCCATCACGATTCGCCTCGCGGGAGGGCTCGCAGATACGCAGTATTTT.

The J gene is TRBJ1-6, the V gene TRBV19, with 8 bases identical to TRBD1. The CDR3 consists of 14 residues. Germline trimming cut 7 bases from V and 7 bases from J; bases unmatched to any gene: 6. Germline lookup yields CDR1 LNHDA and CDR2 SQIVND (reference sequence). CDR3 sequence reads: CASTPRTGNSPLHF. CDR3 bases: TGTGCCAGTACCCCAAGGACAGGGAATTCACCCCTCCACTTT.

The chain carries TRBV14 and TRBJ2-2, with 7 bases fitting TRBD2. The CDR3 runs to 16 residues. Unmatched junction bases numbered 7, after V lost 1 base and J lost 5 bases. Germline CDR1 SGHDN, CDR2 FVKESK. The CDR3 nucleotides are TGTGCCAGCAGCCAAGTCAGCGGGAAAGGTACCGGGGAGCTGTTTTTT. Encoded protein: CASSQVSGKGTGELFF.

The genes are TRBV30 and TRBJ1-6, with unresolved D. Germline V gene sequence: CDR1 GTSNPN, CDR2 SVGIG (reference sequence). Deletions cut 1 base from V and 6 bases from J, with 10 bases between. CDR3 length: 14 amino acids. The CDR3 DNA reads TGTGCCTGGAGTGCCGGTAGCGGTAATTCACCCCTCCACTTT. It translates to CAWSAGSGNSPLHF.